Listed below are T cell receptor beta chains from one sample, sequenced in a study of radiation and T cells in renal cell carcinoma. Only in-frame clones appear in the TCRdb table, and some are missing; sequencing was by immunoSEQ multiplex PCR. The data show 130,000 to 150,000 clones, roughly 84% seen once. The source material was blood, sampled from a patient whose treatment included radiotherapy and nephrectomy. Receptor source: a woman in her fifties or sixties with renal cell carcinoma. The CDR3 runs from the conserved cysteine through the conserved F or W. Each record gives: J gene, V gene, D gene, CDR3 length, clone size, CDR3 protein, CDR3 DNA. The D gene is left open where the match is weak. Rows may omit the clone size; those that give it use once, few, many or a size class.

TRBJ2-2 | TRBV7-6 | TRBD2 | 17 | . | CASSLASSGGGAGELFF | TGTGCCAGCAGCTTAGCGTCTAGCGGGGGGGGCGCCGGGGAGCTGTTTTTT
TRBJ2-2 | TRBV7-2 | . | 15 | . | CASSSDGGSGGELFF | TGTGCCAGCAGTTCGGACGGGGGCAGCGGCGGGGAGCTGTTTTTT
TRBJ1-6 | TRBV5-1 | . | 15 | few | CASSLDGEFYSPLHF | TGCGCCAGCAGCTTGGATGGGGAGTTCTATTCACCCCTCCACTTT
TRBJ1-2 | TRBV5-6 | . | 15 | . | CASSFFARDVLGYTF | TGTGCCAGCAGCTTTTTTGCCAGGGATGTACTTGGCTACACCTTC
TRBJ1-5 | TRBV19 | . | 18 | . | CASSMGTEAGGSHQPQHF | TGTGCCAGTAGTATGGGAACGGAGGCTGGAGGCTCACATCAGCCCCAGCATTTT
TRBJ2-7 | TRBV5-1 | TRBD2 | 14 | once | CASSSSGGTYEQYF | TGCGCCAGCAGCTCTAGCGGGGGCACCTACGAGCAGTACTTC
TRBJ1-6 | TRBV19 | TRBD1 | 17 | . | CASSEWGTGAYSSPLHF | TGTGCCAGTTCAGAATGGGGGACAGGGGCTTATAGTTCACCCCTCCACTTT
TRBJ1-1 | TRBV7-2 | . | 16 | . | CASSSIGPPGNTEAFF | TGTGCCAGCAGCTCCATCGGCCCCCCGGGGAACACTGAAGCTTTCTTT
TRBJ2-5 | TRBV25-1 | TRBD1 | 14 | . | CASSSGTGGETQYF | TGTGCCAGCAGTTCAGGGACAGGGGGAGAGACCCAGTACTTC
TRBJ2-1 | TRBV5-1 | . | 14 | . | CASSALLAPNEQFF | TGCGCCAGCAGTGCCCTTCTAGCGCCTAATGAGCAGTTCTTC
TRBJ1-5 | TRBV19 | TRBD1 | 15 | . | CASSIWTGEGKAQHF | TGTGCCAGTAGTATCTGGACAGGGGAGGGAAAGGCCCAGCATTTT
TRBJ2-7 | TRBV9 | TRBD2 | 14 | . | CASSVGGEGYEQYF | TGTGCCAGCAGCGTAGGAGGGGAGGGCTACGAGCAGTACTTC
TRBJ2-3 | TRBV5-1 | TRBD2 | 15 | . | CASRTSGGSTDTQYF | TGCGCCAGCAGGACTAGCGGGGGGAGCACAGATACGCAGTATTTT
TRBJ2-1 | TRBV9 | TRBD2 | 14 | . | CASNSGGEYNEQFF | TGTGCCAGCAACAGCGGGGGCGAATACAATGAGCAGTTCTTC
TRBJ2-3 | TRBV9 | . | 13 | few | CASSVALGDTQYF | TGTGCCAGCAGCGTAGCCCTGGGGGATACGCAGTATTTT
TRBJ2-3 | TRBV19 | TRBD1 | 15 | once | CASSMLGTATDTQYF | TGTGCCAGTAGTATGCTAGGGACAGCCACAGATACGCAGTATTTT
TRBJ2-5 | TRBV7-9 | TRBD2 | 14 | . | CASSPQLAGGAQYF | TGTGCCAGCAGCCCCCAACTAGCGGGGGGGGCCCAGTACTTC
TRBJ1-2 | TRBV30 | TRBD1 | 12 | . | CAWSLGQWGYTF | TGTGCCTGGAGTCTGGGACAGTGGGGCTACACCTTC
TRBJ1-2 | TRBV10-2 | . | 15 | . | CASSEGRRINYGYTF | TGCGCCAGCAGTGAAGGGCGGAGAATTAACTATGGCTACACCTTC
TRBJ2-3 | TRBV2 | . | 17 | . | CASSEGAGPIGTDTQYF | TGTGCCAGCAGTGAAGGGGCAGGACCGATTGGGACAGATACGCAGTATTTT
TRBJ1-2 | TRBV10-3 | . | 14 | . | CAISDRGRSDGYTF | TGTGCCATCAGTGACCGGGGGCGATCTGATGGCTACACCTTC
TRBJ2-4 | TRBV21-1 | . | 18 | . | CASSAGQRTQIAKNIQYF | TGTGCCAGCAGCGCGGGACAGAGGACCCAAATAGCCAAAAACATTCAGTACTTC
TRBJ2-1 | TRBV10-2 | TRBD2 | 16 | . | CASSEFLRGGQNEQFF | TGCGCCAGCAGTGAGTTCTTGCGGGGGGGCCAGAATGAGCAGTTCTTC